Below, 8 T cell receptor beta chains from the same sample are listed, as sequenced in a study of blood T cells in healthy people across ages (dated by TCRdb to 2013 to 2016). Preparation of the library involved 5' RACE. Sequenced on an Illumina HiSeq 2500. The second PCR ran for about 6 to 11 cycles and used a J-beta primer mix along with a sample-barcoded 5' primer. The public reads were quality trimmed at Q25 with fastp and then assembled into clones with MiXCR by TCRdb, keeping productive beta chains. Rows are unified per CDR3 protein, each entry keeping the most common DNA and genes. The sample table lists over 950,000 distinct CDR3 sequences, about 53% of them with a count of one. The ten largest make up 20% to 25% of the sample. Sequencing was carried out using blood. These receptors all stem from a woman aged 60-75 years in good health.

The chain combines TRBV28 with TRBJ2-7, with TRBD2 identical over 8 bases. This CDR3 contains 16 residues. V was clipped by 4 bases and J by 7 bases; unmatched bases: 15. Germline CDR1 reads MDHEN; CDR2 reads SYDVKM. CDR3 DNA: TGTGCCAGCAGTTCTCCCGGCGGGAGGTTGTACAATGAGCAGTACTTC. Its protein is CASSSPGGRLYNEQYF.

The chain carries TRBV4-3 and TRBJ2-5, with 9 bases identical to TRBD2. From germline, CDR1 is LGHNA and CDR2 YSLEER. After removal of 4 bases from V and 2 bases from J, the junction contained 11 bases not matched to a gene. The CDR3 totals 17 residues. CDR3 residues: CASSRGRAPSIQETQYF. The CDR3 region has the DNA TGCGCCAGCAGCCGCGGGAGGGCACCTTCGATACAAGAGACCCAGTACTTC.

A word on this clonotype: A junction end diverges from the germline sequence, so it may reflect a read error. V is TRBV18 and J is TRBJ1-1; no firm D call. CDR1 is KGHSH and CDR2 is LQKENI in the germline V gene. This CDR3 has 13 residues. CDR3 bases: TGTGCCGGCTCTCCTACTCCGAACACTGAAGCTTTCTTT. Protein product: CAGSPTPNTEAFF. Full variable domain (missing parts from reference TRBV18 and TRBJ1-1): NAGVMQNPRHLVRRRGQEARLRCSPMKGHSHVYWYRQLPEEGLKFMVYLQKENIIDESGMPKERFSAEFPKEGPSILRIQQVVRGDSAAYFCAGSPTPNTEAFFGQGTRLTVV.

The CDR3 reads CASSYSGSAELYEQYF. The CDR3 nucleotides read TGTGCCAGCAGTTATTCGGGCTCGGCGGAGCTCTACGAGCAGTACTTC. V and J are TRBV6-6 and TRBJ2-7; D is unresolved. Germline CDR1 is MNHNY and CDR2 is SVGAGI (reference sequence). V lost 3 bases and J 3 bases, leaving 18 bases between the germline ends. There are 16 residues in the CDR3.

V gene TRBV7-2 combines with J gene TRBJ2-5; no reliable D call. The CDR3 runs to 14 residues. Trimming left V 5 bases short and J 2 bases short, with 12 bases between. Germline V gives CDR1 SGHTA, CDR2 FQGNSA. The CDR3 DNA sequence: TGTGCCAGCAGCCAAAGTTGGGGACAAGAGACCCAGTACTTC. Translated: CASSQSWGQETQYF.

The chain recombines TRBV5-1 with TRBJ2-5, with D perhaps TRBD2 (6 bases). Trimming cost V 2 bases and J 0 bases, with 8 bases left between them. This CDR3 spans 14 amino acids. Germline values: CDR1 SGHRS, CDR2 YFSETQ. The CDR3 coding sequence is TGCGCCAGCAGCTTAACTAGCAACCAAGAGACCCAGTACTTC. Residues: CASSLTSNQETQYF. The variable domain in full, with the rest retrieved from reference TRBV5-1 and TRBJ2-5, is KAGVTQTPRYLIKTRGQQVTLSCSPISGHRSVSWYQQTPGQGLQFLFEYFSETQRNKGNFPGRFSGRQFSNSRSEMNVSTLELGDSALYLCASSLTSNQETQYFGPGTRLLVL.

The J gene is TRBJ1-5, the V gene TRBV7-9; TRBD1 is a possible D gene (5 bases). The V gene lost 4 bases and the J gene lost 5 bases, with 15 bases spanning the gap. The CDR3 length is 15 residues. Looked up from germline, CDR1 is SEHNR and CDR2 is FQNEAQ (reference sequence). The CDR3 spells CASSSEGIGDQPQHF. DNA for the CDR3: TGTGCCAGCAGCTCCGAGGGGATTGGCGATCAGCCCCAGCATTTT. The full variable domain, its missing parts supplied by reference TRBV7-9 and TRBJ1-5, is DTGVSQNPRHKITKRGQNVTFRCDPISEHNRLYWYRQTLGQGPEFLTYFQNEAQLEKSRLLSDRFSAERPKGSFSTLEIQRTEQGDSAMYLCASSSEGIGDQPQHFGDGTRLSIL.

This chain uses TRBV28 with TRBJ1-2, with D possibly matching TRBD1 (6 bases). This CDR3 is built from 12 residues. Germline V lookup: CDR1 MDHEN, CDR2 SYDVKM. Trimming took off 7 bases at V and 6 bases at J, with 12 bases between the two ends. CDR3 region: CASTRDIHGYTF. The CDR3 DNA reads TGTGCCAGCACCCGGGACATCCATGGCTACACCTTC.